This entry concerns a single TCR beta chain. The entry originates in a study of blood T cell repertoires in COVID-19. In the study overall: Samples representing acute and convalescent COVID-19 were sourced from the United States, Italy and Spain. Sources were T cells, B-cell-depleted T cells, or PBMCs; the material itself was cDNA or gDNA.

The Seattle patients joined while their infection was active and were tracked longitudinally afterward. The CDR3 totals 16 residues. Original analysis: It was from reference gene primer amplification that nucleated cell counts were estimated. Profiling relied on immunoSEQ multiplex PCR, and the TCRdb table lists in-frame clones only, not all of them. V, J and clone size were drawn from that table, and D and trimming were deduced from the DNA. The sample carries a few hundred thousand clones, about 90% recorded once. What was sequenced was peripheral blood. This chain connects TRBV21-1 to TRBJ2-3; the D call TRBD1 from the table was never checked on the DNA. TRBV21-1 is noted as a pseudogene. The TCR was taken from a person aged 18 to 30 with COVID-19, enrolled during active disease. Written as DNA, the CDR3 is TGTGCCAGCCCGGAGGTAGGGACAGGGAGGTCGGATACGCAGTATTTT. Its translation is CASPEVGTGRSDTQYF.